This T cell receptor beta chain comes out of a study of sequential checkpoint blockade in melanoma. Study details: Arm A got nivolumab then ipilimumab; arm B the reverse, 1:1. Both treatment sequences were followed by maintenance nivolumab.

Clones were read by immunoSEQ multiplex PCR, and TCRdb kept only the in-frame ones, dropping some. Among about 3,900 clones listed, 50% to 60% were seen once. Germline-derived CDR1 and CDR2 are SGHTA and FQGTGA. The CDR3 is 16 residues long. Germline trimming cut 3 bases from V and 0 bases from J; bases unmatched to any gene: 6. As to treatment: randomized to nivolumab then ipilimumab (arm A) or the reverse (arm B). Patients had received no earlier DNA-damaging chemotherapy. From thawed PBMCs, live CD3+CD8+ cells negative for CD19 and CD56 were sorted. This specimen consisted of CD8+ T cells sorted from blood (inferred from file names), obtained from a patient given nivolumab and ipilimumab in sequence. The clonotype was recovered from a human donor with melanoma. The chain has TRBV7-3 and TRBJ1-2; TRBD1 agrees at 8 bases. Written as DNA, the CDR3 is TGTGCCAGCAGCTTGGCAGGGGGCTATCCTAACTATGGCTACACCTTC. It is translated as CASSLAGGYPNYGYTF.